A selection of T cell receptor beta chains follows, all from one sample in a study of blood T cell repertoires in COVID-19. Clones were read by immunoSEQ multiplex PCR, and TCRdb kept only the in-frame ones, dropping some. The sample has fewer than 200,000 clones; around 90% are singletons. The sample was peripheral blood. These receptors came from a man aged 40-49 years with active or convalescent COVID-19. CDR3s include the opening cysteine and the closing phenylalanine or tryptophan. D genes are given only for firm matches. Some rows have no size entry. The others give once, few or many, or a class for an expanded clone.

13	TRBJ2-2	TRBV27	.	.	TGTGCCAGCAGTTCGGTGAACACCGGGGAGCTGTTTTTT	CASSSVNTGELFF
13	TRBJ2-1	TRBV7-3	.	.	TGTGCCAGCAGCCTAGGGAGAGGTCGGGAGCAGTTCTTC	CASSLGRGREQFF
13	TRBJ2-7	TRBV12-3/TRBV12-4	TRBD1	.	TGTGCCAGCAGTACCCGACAGGGCTACGAGCAGTACTTC	CASSTRQGYEQYF
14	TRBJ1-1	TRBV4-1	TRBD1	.	TGCGCCAGCAGTCACAACAGGGGAAACACTGAAGCTTTCTTT	CASSHNRGNTEAFF
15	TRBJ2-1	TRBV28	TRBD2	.	TGTGCCAGCAGTTTTTTGGGTAGCGGGAGTTCTGAGCAGTTCTTC	CASSFLGSGSSEQFF
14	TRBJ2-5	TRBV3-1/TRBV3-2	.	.	TGTGCCAGCAGCCAAGTAGGAGACCGTGAGACCCAGTACTTC	CASSQVGDRETQYF
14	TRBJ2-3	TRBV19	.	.	TGTGCCAGTAGTACGCAGGGGAGCACAGATACGCAGTATTTT	CASSTQGSTDTQYF
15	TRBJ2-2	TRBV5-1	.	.	TGCGCCAGCAGCTTGTCGCTAGGAGGTACCGGGGAGCTGTTTTTT	CASSLSLGGTGELFF
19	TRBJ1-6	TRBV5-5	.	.	TGTGCCAGCAGCTTGTACGCGACAGGCCTTAGTTCGGGATCCTCACCCCTCCACTTT	CASSLYATGLSSGSSPLHF
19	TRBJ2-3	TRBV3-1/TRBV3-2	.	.	TGTGCCAGCAGCCAATACTCCCGGGCGGCGGGGGCTAGCACAGATACGCAGTATTTT	CASSQYSRAAGASTDTQYF
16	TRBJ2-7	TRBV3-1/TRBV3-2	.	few	TGTGCCAGCAGCCAAGAGACGGGTTGGGGCCCCTACGAGCAGTACTTC	CASSQETGWGPYEQYF
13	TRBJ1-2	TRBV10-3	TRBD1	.	TGTGCCATCCTTCTGACAGGGAGTTATGGCTACACCTTC	CAILLTGSYGYTF
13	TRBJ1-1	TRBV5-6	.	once	TGTGCCAGCAAATCCGAGATGAACACTGAAGCTTTCTTT	CASKSEMNTEAFF
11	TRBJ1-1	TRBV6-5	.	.	TGTGCCAGCAGTCCTAACACTGAAGCTTTCTTT	CASSPNTEAFF
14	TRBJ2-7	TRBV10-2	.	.	TGCGCCAGCAGTGAGGACAGTTGGTCCTACGAGCAGTACTTC	CASSEDSWSYEQYF
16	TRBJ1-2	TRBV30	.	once	TGTGCCTGGAGTACAGAACCACCACAGGGATGGAGAGGCTACACCTTC	CAWSTEPPQGWRGYTF
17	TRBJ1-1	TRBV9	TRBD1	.	TGTGCCAGCAGCGTAGGTAAGGACAGGGTTTATAACACTGAAGCTTTCTTT	CASSVGKDRVYNTEAFF
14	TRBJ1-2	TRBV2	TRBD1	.	TGTGCCAGCAGTGGGGACAGGGATAACTATGGCTACACCTTC	CASSGDRDNYGYTF
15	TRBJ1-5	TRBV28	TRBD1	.	TGTGCCAGCAGCGACGGGACAGACTACAATCAGCCCCAGCATTTT	CASSDGTDYNQPQHF
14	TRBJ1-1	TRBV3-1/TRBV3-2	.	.	TGTGCCAGCAGCCAAGATCCCGGGTCCACTGAAGCTTTCTTT	CASSQDPGSTEAFF
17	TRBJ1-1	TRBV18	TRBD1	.	TGTGCCAGCTCACGCGGACAGGGGCATATTAGGGGCACTGAAGCTTTCTTT	CASSRGQGHIRGTEAFF
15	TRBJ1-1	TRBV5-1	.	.	TGCGCCAGCAGCTTGGGTGGGGGCGCGCACACTGAAGCTTTCTTT	CASSLGGGAHTEAFF
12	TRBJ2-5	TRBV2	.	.	TGTGCCAGCAGTGAAGCGCTGGCGGTTCGGCACTTC	CASSEALAVRHF
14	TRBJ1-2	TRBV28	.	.	TGTGCCAGCAGTTTCGACAGTCTGGGCTATGGCTACACCTTC	CASSFDSLGYGYTF
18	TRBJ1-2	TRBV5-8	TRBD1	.	TGTGCCAGCAGCTTGGAAGCTTTCGGGACAGGGCTAGGGAGCGGCTACACCTTC	CASSLEAFGTGLGSGYTF
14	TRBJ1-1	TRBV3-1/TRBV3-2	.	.	TGTGCCAGCAGCCAAGAATCCTCGAACACTGAAGCTTTCTTT	CASSQESSNTEAFF